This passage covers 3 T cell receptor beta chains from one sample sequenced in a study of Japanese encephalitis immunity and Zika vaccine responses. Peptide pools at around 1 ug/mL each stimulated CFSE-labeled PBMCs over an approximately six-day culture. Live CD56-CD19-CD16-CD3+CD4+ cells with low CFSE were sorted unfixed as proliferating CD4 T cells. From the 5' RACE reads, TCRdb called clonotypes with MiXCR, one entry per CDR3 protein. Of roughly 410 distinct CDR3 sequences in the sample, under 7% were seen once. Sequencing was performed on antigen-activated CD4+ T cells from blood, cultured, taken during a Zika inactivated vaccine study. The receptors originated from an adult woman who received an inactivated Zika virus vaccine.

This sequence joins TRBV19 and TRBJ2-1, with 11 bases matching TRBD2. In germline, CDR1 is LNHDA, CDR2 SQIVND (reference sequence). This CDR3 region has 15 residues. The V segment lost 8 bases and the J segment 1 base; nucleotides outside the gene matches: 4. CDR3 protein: CASSGTSGSYNEQFF. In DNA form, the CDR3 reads TGTGCCAGTTCCGGGACTAGCGGTTCCTACAATGAGCAGTTCTTC. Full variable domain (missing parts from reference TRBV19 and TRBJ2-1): DGGITQSPKYLFRKEGQNVTLSCEQNLNHDAMYWYRQDPGQGLRLIYYSQIVNDFQKGDIAEGYSVSREKKESFPLTVTSAQKNPTAFYLCASSGTSGSYNEQFFGPGTRLTVL.

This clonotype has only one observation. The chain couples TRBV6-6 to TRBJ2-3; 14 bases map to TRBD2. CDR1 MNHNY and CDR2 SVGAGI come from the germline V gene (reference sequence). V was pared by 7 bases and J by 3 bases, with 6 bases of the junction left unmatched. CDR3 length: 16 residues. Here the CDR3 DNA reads TGTGCCAGCAATCGGGGACTAGCGGGAGTGACAGATACGCAGTATTTT. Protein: CASNRGLAGVTDTQYF.

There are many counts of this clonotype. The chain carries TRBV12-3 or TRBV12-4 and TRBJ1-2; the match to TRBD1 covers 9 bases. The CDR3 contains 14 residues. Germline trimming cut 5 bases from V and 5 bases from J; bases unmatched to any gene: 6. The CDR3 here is CASSSAGTGYGYTF. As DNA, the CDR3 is TGTGCCAGCAGTAGTGCCGGGACAGGGTATGGCTACACCTTC.